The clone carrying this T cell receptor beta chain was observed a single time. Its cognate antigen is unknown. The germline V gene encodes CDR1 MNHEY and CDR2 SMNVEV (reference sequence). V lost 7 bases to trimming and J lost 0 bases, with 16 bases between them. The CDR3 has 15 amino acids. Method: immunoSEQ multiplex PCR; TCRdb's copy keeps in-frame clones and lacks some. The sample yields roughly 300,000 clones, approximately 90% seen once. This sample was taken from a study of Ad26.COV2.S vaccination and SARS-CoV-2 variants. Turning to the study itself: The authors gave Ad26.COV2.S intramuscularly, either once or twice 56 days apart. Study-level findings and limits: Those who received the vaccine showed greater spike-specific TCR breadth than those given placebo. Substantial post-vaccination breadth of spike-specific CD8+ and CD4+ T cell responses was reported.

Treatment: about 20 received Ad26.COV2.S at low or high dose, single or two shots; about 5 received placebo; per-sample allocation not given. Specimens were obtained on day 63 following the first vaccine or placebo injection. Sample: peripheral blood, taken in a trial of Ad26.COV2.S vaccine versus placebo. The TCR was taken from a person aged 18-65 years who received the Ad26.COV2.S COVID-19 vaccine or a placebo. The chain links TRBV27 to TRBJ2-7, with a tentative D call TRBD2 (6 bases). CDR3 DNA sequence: TGTGCCAGCATCATGCGGGACGGTGGCTCCTACGAGCAGTACTTC. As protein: CASIMRDGGSYEQYF.